The 7 T cell receptor beta chains presented below share a single source sample, sequenced in a study of Ad26.COV2.S vaccination and SARS-CoV-2 variants. TCRdb keeps only in-frame clones here, not all; method: immunoSEQ multiplex PCR. The sample has roughly 380,000 clones, around 89% seen once. As to treatment: 15 to 20 received Ad26.COV2.S at low or high dose, single or two shots; about five received placebo; per-sample allocation not given. After the first vaccine or placebo injection, samples were drawn on day 63. Specimen: peripheral blood, collected in a trial of Ad26.COV2.S vaccine versus placebo. Receptor source: a person between 18 and 65 years old who received the Ad26.COV2.S COVID-19 vaccine or a placebo.

The DNA for the CDR3 is TGTGCCAGCAGTGAAGCGGCAAATTGGCCGGGGCAGTACTTC. This gives the protein CASSEAANWPGQYF. This sequence joins TRBV6-1 and TRBJ2-7, with D uncertain. The CDR3 has 14 residues. V lost 0 bases to trimming and J lost 9 bases, with 15 bases between them. CDR1 MNHNS and CDR2 SASEGT come from the germline V gene.

The chain combines TRBV13 with TRBJ1-2; D might be TRBD1 (5 bases). CDR3 length equals 14 residues. Germline CDR1 PRHDT, CDR2 FYEKMQ (reference sequence). The V gene lost 5 bases and the J gene lost 5 bases, with 15 bases spanning the gap. CDR3 nucleotide sequence: TGTGCCAGCAGCAGCCCGACAGCAAGGTATGGCTACACCTTC. As protein: CASSSPTARYGYTF.

The V call is TRBV3-1 (or the pseudogene TRBV3-2), the J call TRBJ1-3; no reliable D call. V lost 1 base to trimming and J lost 3 bases, with 10 bases between them. Per germline, CDR1 LGHDT and CDR2 YNNKEL (reference sequence). CDR3 length: 15 residues. The CDR3 DNA follows: TGTGCCAGCAGCCAAGGGAATAGGGATGGAAACACCATATATTTT. Its protein product is CASSQGNRDGNTIYF.

The chain recombines TRBV5-1 with TRBJ2-5, with D possibly TRBD2 on 6 matching bases. Germline loops: CDR1 SGHRS, CDR2 YFSETQ. This CDR3 is 13 amino acids long. Trimming left V 4 bases short and J 4 bases short, with 11 bases between. The CDR3 region is CASSLRGGETQYF. The CDR3, as DNA: TGCGCCAGCAGCCTGCGGGGAGGAGAGACCCAGTACTTC.

J is TRBJ1-6 and V is TRBV5-6; TRBD1 agrees at 7 bases. Germline CDR1 reads SGHDT; CDR2 reads YYEEEE. The CDR3 is 15 amino acids. Germline trimming cut 4 bases from V and 2 bases from J; bases unmatched to any gene: 3. CDR3 DNA: TGTGCCAGCAGCGAGGGACAGCCCTATAATTCACCCCTCCACTTT. Translated, it gives CASSEGQPYNSPLHF.

The chain links TRBV27 to TRBJ1-1, with 8 positions matching TRBD1. This CDR3 comprises 16 residues. Germline V gene sequence: CDR1 MNHEY, CDR2 SMNVEV (reference sequence). V lost 5 bases and J lost 1; bases outside the gene matches: 9. The CDR3 sequence: CASSRPGTGPNTEAFF. CDR3 coding DNA: TGTGCCAGCAGTCGTCCCGGGACAGGACCGAACACTGAAGCTTTCTTT.

The V gene is TRBV6-5, the J gene TRBJ2-7; no definite D call. The CDR3 runs 11 residues. In germline, CDR1 is MNHEY, CDR2 SVGAGI. Deletions cut 4 bases from V and 3 bases from J, with 4 bases between. The CDR3 spells CASSSNYEQYF. The CDR3 DNA reads as TGTGCCAGCAGTTCCAACTACGAGCAGTACTTC.